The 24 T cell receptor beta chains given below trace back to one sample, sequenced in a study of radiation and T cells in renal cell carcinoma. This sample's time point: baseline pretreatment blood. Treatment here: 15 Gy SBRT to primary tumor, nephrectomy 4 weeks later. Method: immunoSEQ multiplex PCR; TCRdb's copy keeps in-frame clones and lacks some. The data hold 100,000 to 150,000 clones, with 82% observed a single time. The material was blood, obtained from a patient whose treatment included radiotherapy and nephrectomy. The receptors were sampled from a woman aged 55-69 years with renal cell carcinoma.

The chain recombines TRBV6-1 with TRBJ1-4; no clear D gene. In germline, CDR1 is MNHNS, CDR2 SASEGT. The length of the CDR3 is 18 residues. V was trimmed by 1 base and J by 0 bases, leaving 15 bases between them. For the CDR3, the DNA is TGTGCCAGCAGTGAAGACCCCGGGTCCCGATCAACTAATGAAAAACTGTTTTTT. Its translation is CASSEDPGSRSTNEKLFF.

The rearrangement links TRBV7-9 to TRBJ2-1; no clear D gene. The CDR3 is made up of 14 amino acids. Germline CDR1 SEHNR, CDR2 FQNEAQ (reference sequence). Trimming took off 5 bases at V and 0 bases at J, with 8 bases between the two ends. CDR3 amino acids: CASSPSFSYNEQFF. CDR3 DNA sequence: TGTGCCAGCAGCCCAAGCTTCTCCTACAATGAGCAGTTCTTC.

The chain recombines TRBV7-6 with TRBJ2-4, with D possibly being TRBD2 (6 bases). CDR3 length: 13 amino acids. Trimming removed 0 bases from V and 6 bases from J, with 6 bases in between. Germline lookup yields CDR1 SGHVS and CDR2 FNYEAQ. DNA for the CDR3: TGTGCCAGCAGCTTAGCGCGGGGAAACATTCAGTACTTC. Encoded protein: CASSLARGNIQYF.

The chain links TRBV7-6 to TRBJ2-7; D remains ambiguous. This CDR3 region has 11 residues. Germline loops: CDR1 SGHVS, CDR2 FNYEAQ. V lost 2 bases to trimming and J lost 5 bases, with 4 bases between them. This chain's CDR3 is CASSLSHEQYF. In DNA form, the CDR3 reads TGTGCCAGCAGCTTATCCCACGAGCAGTACTTC.

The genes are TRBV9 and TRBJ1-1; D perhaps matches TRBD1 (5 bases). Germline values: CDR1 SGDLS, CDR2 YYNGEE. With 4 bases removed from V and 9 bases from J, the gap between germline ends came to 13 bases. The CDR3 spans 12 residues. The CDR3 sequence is CASSQGGAQAFF. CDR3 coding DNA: TGTGCCAGCAGCCAGGGAGGGGCTCAAGCTTTCTTT. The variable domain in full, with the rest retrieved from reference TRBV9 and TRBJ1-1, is DSGVTQTPKHLITATGQRVTLRCSPRSGDLSVYWYQQSLDQGLQFLIQYYNGEERAKGNILERFSAQQFPDLHSELNLSSLELGDSALYFCASSQGGAQAFFGQGTRLTVV.

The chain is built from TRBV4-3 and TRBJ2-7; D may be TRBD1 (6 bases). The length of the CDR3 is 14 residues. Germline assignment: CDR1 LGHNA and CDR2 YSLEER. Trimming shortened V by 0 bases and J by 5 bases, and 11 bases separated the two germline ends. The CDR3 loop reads CASSQDTGTHEQYF. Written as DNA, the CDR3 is TGCGCCAGCAGCCAAGATACAGGGACCCACGAGCAGTACTTC.

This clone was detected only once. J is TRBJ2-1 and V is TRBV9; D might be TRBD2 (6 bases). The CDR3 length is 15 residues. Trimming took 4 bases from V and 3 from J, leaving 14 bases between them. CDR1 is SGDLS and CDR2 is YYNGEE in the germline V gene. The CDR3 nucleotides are TGTGCCAGCAGCCCTATCGGGGGTGACTACAATGAGCAGTTCTTC. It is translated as CASSPIGGDYNEQFF.

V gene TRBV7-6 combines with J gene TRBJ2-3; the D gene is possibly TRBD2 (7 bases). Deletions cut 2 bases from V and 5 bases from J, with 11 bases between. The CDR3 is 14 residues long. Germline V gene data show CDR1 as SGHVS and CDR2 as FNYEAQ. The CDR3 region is CASSLRGGEDTQYF. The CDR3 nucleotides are TGTGCCAGCAGCTTACGCGGGGGCGAAGATACGCAGTATTTT.

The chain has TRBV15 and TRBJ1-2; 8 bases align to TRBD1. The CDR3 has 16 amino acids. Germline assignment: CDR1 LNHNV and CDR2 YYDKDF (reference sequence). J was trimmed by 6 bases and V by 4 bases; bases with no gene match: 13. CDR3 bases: TGTGCCACCAGCAAAGTTAGACAGGGGCCAGTGGATGGCTACACCTTC. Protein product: CATSKVRQGPVDGYTF.

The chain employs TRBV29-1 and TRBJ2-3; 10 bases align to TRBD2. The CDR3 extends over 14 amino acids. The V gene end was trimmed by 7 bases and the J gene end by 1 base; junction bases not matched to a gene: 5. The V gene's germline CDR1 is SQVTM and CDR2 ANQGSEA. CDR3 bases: TGCAGCGGGTTAGCGGGGGGCCGCACAGATACGCAGTATTTT. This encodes CSGLAGGRTDTQYF.

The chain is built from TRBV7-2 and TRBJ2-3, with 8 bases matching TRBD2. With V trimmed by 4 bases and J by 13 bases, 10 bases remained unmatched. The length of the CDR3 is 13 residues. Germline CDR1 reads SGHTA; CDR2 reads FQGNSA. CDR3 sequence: CASSSPSETSEYF. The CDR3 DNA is TGTGCCAGCAGCTCCCCCTCCGAGACTAGCGAGTATTTT.

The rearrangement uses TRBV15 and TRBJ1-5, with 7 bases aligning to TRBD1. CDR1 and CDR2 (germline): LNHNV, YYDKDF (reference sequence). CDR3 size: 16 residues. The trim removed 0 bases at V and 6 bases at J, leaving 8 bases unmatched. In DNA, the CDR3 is TGTGCCACCAGCAGAGATTATCGGCAGGGGGGTCAGCCCCAGCATTTT. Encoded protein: CATSRDYRQGGQPQHF.

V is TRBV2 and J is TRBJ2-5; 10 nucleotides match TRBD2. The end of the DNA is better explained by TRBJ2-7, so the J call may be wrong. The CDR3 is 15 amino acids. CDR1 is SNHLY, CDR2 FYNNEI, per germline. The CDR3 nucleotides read TGTGCCAGCGCGGCTAGCGGGGGAAGCTCCTACGAGCAGTACTTC. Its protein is CASAASGGSSYEQYF.

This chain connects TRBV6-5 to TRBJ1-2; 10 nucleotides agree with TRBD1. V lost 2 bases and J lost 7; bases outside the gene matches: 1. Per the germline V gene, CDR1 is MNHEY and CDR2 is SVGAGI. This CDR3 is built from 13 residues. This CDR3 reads CASSYRTGGGYTF. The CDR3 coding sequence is TGTGCCAGCAGTTACCGGACAGGGGGTGGCTACACCTTC.

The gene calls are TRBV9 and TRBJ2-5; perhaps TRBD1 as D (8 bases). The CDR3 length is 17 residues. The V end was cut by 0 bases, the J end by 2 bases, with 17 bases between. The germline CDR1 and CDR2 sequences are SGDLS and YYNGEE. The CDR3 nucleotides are TGTGCCAGCAGCGTAGGTGAACAGGGGGGGGCACAAGAGACCCAGTACTTC. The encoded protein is CASSVGEQGGAQETQYF.

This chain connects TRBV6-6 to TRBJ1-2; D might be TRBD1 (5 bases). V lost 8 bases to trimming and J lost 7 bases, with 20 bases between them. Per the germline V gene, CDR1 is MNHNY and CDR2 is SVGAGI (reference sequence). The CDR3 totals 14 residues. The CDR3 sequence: CASGRTTDSTGYTF. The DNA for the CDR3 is TGTGCCAGCGGACGGACGACAGACTCTACTGGCTACACCTTC.

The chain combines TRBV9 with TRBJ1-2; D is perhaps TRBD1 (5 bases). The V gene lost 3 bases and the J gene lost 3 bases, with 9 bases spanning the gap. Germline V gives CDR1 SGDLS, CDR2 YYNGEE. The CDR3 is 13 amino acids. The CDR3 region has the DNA TGTGCCAGCAGCGCTGAGGGGTACTATGGCTACACCTTC. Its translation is CASSAEGYYGYTF.

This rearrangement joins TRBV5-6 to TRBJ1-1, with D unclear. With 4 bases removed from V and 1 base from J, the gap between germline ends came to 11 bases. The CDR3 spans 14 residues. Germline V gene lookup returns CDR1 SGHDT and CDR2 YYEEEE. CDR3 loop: CASSRRGKNTEAFF. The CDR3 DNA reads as TGTGCCAGCAGCCGACGCGGAAAGAACACTGAAGCTTTCTTT.

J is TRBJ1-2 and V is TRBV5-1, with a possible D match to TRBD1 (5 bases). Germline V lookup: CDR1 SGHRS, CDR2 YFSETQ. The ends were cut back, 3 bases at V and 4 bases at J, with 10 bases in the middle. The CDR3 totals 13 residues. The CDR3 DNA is TGCGCCAGCAGCTCTGACAGAATCTATGGCTACACCTTC. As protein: CASSSDRIYGYTF.

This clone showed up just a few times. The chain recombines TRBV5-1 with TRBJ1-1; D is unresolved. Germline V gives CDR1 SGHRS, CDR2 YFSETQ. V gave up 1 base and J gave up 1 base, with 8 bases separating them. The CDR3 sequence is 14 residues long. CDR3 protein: CASSLLAANTEAFF. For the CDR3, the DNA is TGCGCCAGCAGCTTGCTAGCGGCGAACACTGAAGCTTTCTTT.

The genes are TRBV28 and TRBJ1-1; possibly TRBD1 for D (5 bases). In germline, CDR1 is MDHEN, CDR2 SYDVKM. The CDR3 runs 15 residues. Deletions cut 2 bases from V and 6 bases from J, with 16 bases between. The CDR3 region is CASSLGGAGMSEAFF. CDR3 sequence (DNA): TGTGCCAGCAGTTTAGGTGGGGCAGGGATGTCTGAAGCTTTCTTT.

CDR3 sequence (DNA): TGTGCCAGTAGTTCCTCTGGGACAGGGATTACCTACGAGCAGTACTTC. It translates to CASSSSGTGITYEQYF. The chain joins TRBV19 to TRBJ2-7, with 9 positions matching TRBD1. V gave up 5 bases and J gave up 2 bases; unmatched junction bases: 10. Germline CDR1 reads LNHDA; CDR2 reads SQIVND (reference sequence). The CDR3 is 16 amino acids. The full variable domain, rest sourced from reference TRBV19 and TRBJ2-7, is DGGITQSPKYLFRKEGQNVTLSCEQNLNHDAMYWYRQDPGQGLRLIYYSQIVNDFQKGDIAEGYSVSREKKESFPLTVTSAQKNPTAFYLCASSSSGTGITYEQYFGPGTRLTVT.

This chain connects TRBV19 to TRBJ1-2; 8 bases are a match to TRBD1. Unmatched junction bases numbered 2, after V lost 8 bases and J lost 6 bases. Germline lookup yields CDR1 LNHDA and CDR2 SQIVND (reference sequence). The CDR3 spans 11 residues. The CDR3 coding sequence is TGTGCCAGTCGACAGGGGAATGGCTACACCTTC. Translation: CASRQGNGYTF.

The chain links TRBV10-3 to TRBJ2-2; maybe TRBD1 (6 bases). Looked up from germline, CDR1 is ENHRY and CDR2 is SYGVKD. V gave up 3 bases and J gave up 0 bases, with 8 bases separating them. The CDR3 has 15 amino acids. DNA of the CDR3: TGTGCCATCAGTGATACAGGGACGAACACCGGGGAGCTGTTTTTT. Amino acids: CAISDTGTNTGELFF.